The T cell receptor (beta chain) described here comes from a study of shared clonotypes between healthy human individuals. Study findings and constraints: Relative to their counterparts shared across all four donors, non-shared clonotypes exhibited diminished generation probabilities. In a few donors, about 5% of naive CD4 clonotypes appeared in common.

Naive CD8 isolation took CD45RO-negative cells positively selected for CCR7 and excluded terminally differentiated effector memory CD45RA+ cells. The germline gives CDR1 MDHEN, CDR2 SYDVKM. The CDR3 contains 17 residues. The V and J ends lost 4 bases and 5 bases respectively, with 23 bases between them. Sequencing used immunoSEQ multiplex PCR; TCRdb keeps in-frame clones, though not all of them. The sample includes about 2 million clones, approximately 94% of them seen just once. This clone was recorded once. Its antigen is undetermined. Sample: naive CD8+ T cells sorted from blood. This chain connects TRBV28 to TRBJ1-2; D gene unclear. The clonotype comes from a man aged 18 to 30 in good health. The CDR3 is CASSSERLSASPYGYTF. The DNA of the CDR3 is TGTGCCAGCAGTTCAGAAAGACTGAGCGCCAGTCCTTATGGCTACACCTTC.